A selection of T cell receptor beta chains follows, all from one sample in a study of cytomegalovirus exposure and HLA in healthy donors. Using immunoSEQ multiplex PCR, the repertoire was profiled, and TCRdb retains in-frame clones only, with some absent. The sample records about 280,000 clones, 88% being singletons. The sequencing input was PBMCs. All receptors derive from a woman between 18 and 29 years old in good health and CMV-seronegative. CDR3s leave out the opening cysteine and the closing phenylalanine or tryptophan. Fields, in order: J gene, V gene, CDR3 length, CDR3 protein.

j_gene: TRBJ2-2
v_gene: TRBV19
len: 10
CDR3aa: ANGQNTGELF

j_gene: TRBJ2-3
v_gene: TRBV7-9
len: 10
CDR3aa: ASSLLADTQY

j_gene: TRBJ1-2
v_gene: TRBV4-1
len: 15
CDR3aa: ASSQDPSRDRDYGYT

j_gene: TRBJ2-5
v_gene: TRBV18
len: 13
CDR3aa: ASSLAKNRGQTQY

j_gene: TRBJ2-7
v_gene: TRBV28
len: 9
CDR3aa: ASSIRGEQY

j_gene: TRBJ1-1
v_gene: TRBV5-1
len: 13
CDR3aa: ASSSSPGRNTEAF

j_gene: TRBJ1-5
v_gene: TRBV27
len: 12
CDR3aa: ASRTGSSNQPQH

j_gene: TRBJ2-2
v_gene: TRBV28
len: 12
CDR3aa: ASSPTGVTGELF

j_gene: TRBJ1-2
v_gene: TRBV19
len: 16
CDR3aa: ASSIAPGQGASGYGYT

j_gene: TRBJ2-1
v_gene: TRBV9
len: 13
CDR3aa: ASSVVSSGYNEQF

j_gene: TRBJ1-1
v_gene: TRBV7-9
len: 15
CDR3aa: ASRSTPGWVKDTEAF

j_gene: TRBJ1-1
v_gene: TRBV6-5
len: 12
CDR3aa: ASSFGQQNTEAF

j_gene: TRBJ1-4
v_gene: TRBV19
len: 13
CDR3aa: ASRKNRGRDEKLF

j_gene: TRBJ1-1
v_gene: TRBV7-2
len: 13
CDR3aa: ASSLETGGISEAF

j_gene: TRBJ1-2
v_gene: TRBV10-3
len: 12
CDR3aa: AISGTATNYGYT

j_gene: TRBJ1-5
v_gene: TRBV7-9
len: 14
CDR3aa: ASSLDRTLGNQPQH

j_gene: TRBJ2-4
v_gene: TRBV27
len: 12
CDR3aa: ASSPYIAKNIQY

j_gene: TRBJ1-1
v_gene: TRBV7-2
len: 14
CDR3aa: ASSLWDRGANTEAF

j_gene: TRBJ1-6
v_gene: TRBV10-1
len: 12
CDR3aa: ASRGQGPNSPLH

j_gene: TRBJ2-1
v_gene: TRBV15
len: 12
CDR3aa: ATSSREEYNEQF

j_gene: TRBJ1-5
v_gene: TRBV21-1
len: 13
CDR3aa: ASAPGAGSNQPQH

j_gene: TRBJ1-5
v_gene: TRBV2
len: 12
CDR3aa: ASSGPQGTQPQH

j_gene: TRBJ2-7
v_gene: TRBV7-6
len: 14
CDR3aa: ASSTSPVGGPYEQY

j_gene: TRBJ2-1
v_gene: TRBV10-1
len: 11
CDR3aa: ASSDGVYNEQF

j_gene: TRBJ2-3
v_gene: TRBV19
len: 13
CDR3aa: ASSTSGGNTDTQY

j_gene: TRBJ1-6
v_gene: TRBV9
len: 12
CDR3aa: ASSGDSTSSPLH

j_gene: TRBJ2-7
v_gene: TRBV5-1
len: 13
CDR3aa: ASSLQPGTPYEQY

j_gene: TRBJ2-3
v_gene: TRBV5-1
len: 12
CDR3aa: ASSSNYRTDTQY

j_gene: TRBJ1-2
v_gene: TRBV7-2
len: 12
CDR3aa: ASSLTGALYGYT

j_gene: TRBJ2-2
v_gene: TRBV12-1
len: 15
CDR3aa: ASSGRTSGRETGELF

j_gene: TRBJ2-2
v_gene: TRBV29-1
len: 12
CDR3aa: SALGQGNTGELF

j_gene: TRBJ2-5
v_gene: TRBV19
len: 13
CDR3aa: ASSSGRAGEETQY

j_gene: TRBJ1-1
v_gene: TRBV7-2
len: 10
CDR3aa: ASSREYTEAF

j_gene: TRBJ1-1
v_gene: TRBV28
len: 9
CDR3aa: ASTSTRSGF

j_gene: TRBJ2-7
v_gene: TRBV2
len: 16
CDR3aa: ASRPGTGRVLGSYEQY

j_gene: TRBJ2-2
v_gene: TRBV7-9
len: 13
CDR3aa: ASRPGQTNTGELF

j_gene: TRBJ2-7
v_gene: TRBV7-2
len: 10
CDR3aa: ASSLVTYEQY

j_gene: TRBJ1-1
v_gene: TRBV28
len: 12
CDR3aa: ASSLAGGDTEAF

j_gene: TRBJ2-7
v_gene: TRBV5-6
len: 13
CDR3aa: ASSWDRTGSYEQY

j_gene: TRBJ2-4
v_gene: TRBV4-1
len: 14
CDR3aa: ASSHIYRGTKNIQY